These T cell receptor beta chains were read from a single sample in a study of blood T cells in healthy people across ages. TCRdb passed the 5' RACE reads through MiXCR, listing each CDR3 protein once. The sample lists 1,500,000 or so distinct CDR3 sequences; 55% to 75% were seen once. Source material: blood. These receptors came from a man aged 18 to 35 in good health. CDR3s include the opening cysteine and the closing phenylalanine or tryptophan. Fields, in order: clone size, J gene, D gene, V gene, CDR3 DNA, CDR3 protein. D genes are given only for firm matches. The size entry is marked missing in some rows and otherwise reads once, few, many or a size class.

- TRBJ2-5 - TRBV12-3/TRBV12-4 TGTGCCAGCAGTTTGGAGGCGACAGGAGAGACCCAGTACTTC CASSLEATGETQYF
- TRBJ1-2 - TRBV7-9 TGTGCCAGCAGCTTAGAGGTGGCAGACTACACCTTC CASSLEVADYTF
- TRBJ2-1 TRBD2 TRBV29-1 TGCAGCGTTGAAGATAAGGAAGGGAGGGGTGGTGCCAATGAGCAGTTCTTC CSVEDKEGRGGANEQFF
- TRBJ2-1 TRBD2 TRBV11-2 TGTGCCAGCAGCTCCGCTGGGACTAGCGGGGACGAGCAGTTCTTC CASSSAGTSGDEQFF
- TRBJ2-7 TRBD2 TRBV12-3/TRBV12-4 TGTGCCAGCAGGACCGGGACTAGCGGTTCCTACGAGCAGTACTTC CASRTGTSGSYEQYF
- TRBJ1-5 - TRBV2 TGTGCCAGCAGGGAAAGGACAAATAGCAATCAGCCCCAGCATTTT CASRERTNSNQPQHF
few TRBJ2-3 TRBD2 TRBV5-1 TGCGCCAGCAGCGACACTAGCGGTGCTCCGGATACGCAGTATTTT CASSDTSGAPDTQYF
once TRBJ2-5 - TRBV10-3 TGTGCCATCAGTGGTAAGGGAGAGACCCAGTACTTC CAISGKGETQYF
few TRBJ2-2 - TRBV29-1 TGCAGCGCCGGGACTTTTTCGAACACCGGGGAGCTGTTTTTT CSAGTFSNTGELFF
- TRBJ1-4 - TRBV6-2/TRBV6-3 TGTGCCAGCAGTTACTCTGGTCGCGGAGAGAATGAAAAACTGTTTTTT CASSYSGRGENEKLFF
few TRBJ2-1 TRBD2 TRBV20-1 TGCAGTGCTAGTCTCGGGGGGGGCTCCTACAATGAGCAGTTCTTC CSASLGGGSYNEQFF
- TRBJ2-7 - TRBV10-3 TGTGCCATCAGTGGCCGGGACGGCTCCTACGAGCAGTACTTC CAISGRDGSYEQYF
- TRBJ2-1 - TRBV20-1 TGCAGTGCTAGACACAGCAATGAGCAGTTCTTC CSARHSNEQFF
few TRBJ1-6 - TRBV12-3/TRBV12-4 TGTGCCAGCAGGCGAGGGGGGAGGCTAGGAGATTCACCCCTCCACTTT CASRRGGRLGDSPLHF
few TRBJ1-2 - TRBV7-2 TGTGCCAGCAGCTTAAGTCGTGGGGAATGGGGGGGCTACACCTTC CASSLSRGEWGGYTF
few TRBJ1-1 - TRBV7-2 TGTGCCAGCAACTTACCCAGGGCCCGGAACACTGAAGCTTTCTTT CASNLPRARNTEAFF
once TRBJ2-1 TRBD2 TRBV3-1 TGTGCCAGCAGCCAAGAGTTGGTGGGAGTAACTAGCGATGAGCAGTTCTTC CASSQELVGVTSDEQFF
few TRBJ2-7 - TRBV5-1 TGCGCCAGCAGCTTATCCATCTTGGCGGAGGGCCCAGGTTTCTACGAGCAGTACTTC CASSLSILAEGPGFYEQYF
few TRBJ2-3 - TRBV28 TGTGCCAGCGTTCAATCAATGGGCACAGATACGCAGTATTTT CASVQSMGTDTQYF
once TRBJ2-5 - TRBV11-2 TGTGCCAGCAGGGTGCTAGGGACCCTTCAGTACTTC CASRVLGTLQYF
once TRBJ2-7 TRBD2 TRBV20-1 TGCAGTGCTAGATCTAGCGGGAGGGCCTTTATATACGAGCAGTACTTC CSARSSGRAFIYEQYF
few TRBJ2-6 - TRBV6-6 TGTGCCAGCAGTTACTCGTGGGACTCTGGGGCCAACGTCCTGACTTTC CASSYSWDSGANVLTF